The rows below give T cell receptor beta chains drawn from one sample of a study of blood T cell repertoires in COVID-19. The repertoire was sequenced with immunoSEQ multiplex PCR; TCRdb's copy has only in-frame clones and lacks some. The repertoire holds tens of thousands of clones, with more than 80% as singletons. The sample consisted of peripheral blood. The receptors here all came from a man aged 60 to 75 with acute or convalescent COVID-19. The CDR3 runs from the conserved cysteine through the conserved F or W. The order of the fields is J gene, clone size, V gene, D gene, CDR3 protein, CDR3 DNA. The D gene is left open where the match is weak. Rows may omit the clone size; those that give it use once, few, many or a size class.

J: TRBJ2-7; size: -; V: TRBV19; D: TRBD1; CDR3: CASTATGGTYEQYF; DNA: TGTGCCAGTACAGCAACAGGGGGTACCTACGAGCAGTACTTC
J: TRBJ2-1; size: -; V: TRBV23-1; D: TRBD2; CDR3: CASSHGPRTSGSPGEYNEQFF; DNA: TGCGCCAGCAGTCACGGACCCAGAACTAGCGGGAGCCCAGGGGAGTACAATGAGCAGTTCTTC
J: TRBJ1-2; size: -; V: TRBV7-2; D: -; CDR3: CASSFSGAGGAYGYTF; DNA: TGTGCCAGCAGCTTCTCCGGGGCCGGCGGGGCTTATGGCTACACCTTC
J: TRBJ2-1; size: -; V: TRBV5-1; D: TRBD2; CDR3: CASSFSGNEYNEQFF; DNA: TGCGCCAGCAGCTTTAGCGGGAACGAATACAATGAGCAGTTCTTC
J: TRBJ1-4; size: -; V: TRBV11-2; D: -; CDR3: CASSPPATNEKLFF; DNA: TGTGCCAGCAGCCCCCCTGCAACTAATGAAAAACTGTTTTTT
J: TRBJ1-5; size: -; V: TRBV19; D: TRBD1; CDR3: CASSSGVSTGGNQPQHF; DNA: TGTGCCAGTAGTAGCGGCGTTTCGACAGGGGGGAATCAGCCCCAGCATTTT
J: TRBJ1-3; size: -; V: TRBV7-9; D: -; CDR3: CASSFQVGVHSGNTIYF; DNA: TGTGCCAGCAGCTTTCAGGTTGGCGTCCACTCTGGAAACACCATATATTTT
J: TRBJ2-7; size: -; V: TRBV3-1/TRBV3-2; D: TRBD2; CDR3: CASSQGLAGSYEQYF; DNA: TGTGCCAGCAGCCAAGGGCTAGCGGGGTCCTACGAGCAGTACTTC
J: TRBJ2-3; size: -; V: TRBV27; D: -; CDR3: CASSPGLIIDTQYF; DNA: TGTGCCAGCAGTCCCGGACTTATAATAGATACGCAGTATTTT
J: TRBJ2-3; size: -; V: TRBV11-3; D: -; CDR3: CASSRLLDKAADTQYF; DNA: TGTGCCAGCAGCCGACTCCTGGACAAGGCGGCAGATACGCAGTATTTT
J: TRBJ2-7; size: once; V: TRBV9; D: TRBD2; CDR3: CASSLGLAAYEQYF; DNA: TGTGCCAGCAGCTTGGGACTAGCGGCCTACGAGCAGTACTTC
J: TRBJ1-2; size: -; V: TRBV3-1/TRBV3-2; D: -; CDR3: CASSQDGARGYTF; DNA: TGTGCCAGCAGCCAAGATGGAGCTAGAGGCTACACCTTC
J: TRBJ2-1; size: few; V: TRBV7-3; D: TRBD1; CDR3: CASSFGQGTYNEQFF; DNA: TGTGCCAGCAGCTTTGGACAGGGGACCTACAATGAGCAGTTCTTC
J: TRBJ1-2; size: -; V: TRBV25-1; D: TRBD1; CDR3: CASSEYSGRGNQGGYTF; DNA: TGTGCCAGCAGTGAATATTCGGGCAGGGGGAATCAAGGTGGCTACACCTTC
J: TRBJ2-3; size: -; V: TRBV4-2; D: TRBD2; CDR3: CASSQEGTSGGLDTQYF; DNA: TGTGCCAGCAGCCAAGAGGGGACTAGCGGGGGATTAGATACGCAGTATTTT
J: TRBJ2-1; size: -; V: TRBV21-1; D: -; CDR3: CASSGAYWTSGRVGPNNEQFF; DNA: TGTGCCAGCAGCGGGGCCTACTGGACTAGCGGGAGGGTAGGGCCTAACAATGAGCAGTTCTTC
J: TRBJ1-5; size: -; V: TRBV20-1; D: TRBD1; CDR3: CSASPDRAQPQHF; DNA: TGCAGTGCTAGTCCGGACAGGGCTCAGCCCCAGCATTTT
J: TRBJ1-1; size: -; V: TRBV5-1; D: -; CDR3: CASSLQGAANTEAFF; DNA: TGCGCCAGCAGCTTACAAGGAGCAGCAAACACTGAAGCTTTCTTT
J: TRBJ2-7; size: -; V: TRBV5-8; D: -; CDR3: CASSLAVLSEQYF; DNA: TGTGCCAGCAGCTTGGCCGTTCTCTCCGAGCAGTACTTC
J: TRBJ2-7; size: -; V: TRBV18; D: -; CDR3: CASSPGQEDYEQYF; DNA: TGTGCCAGCTCACCAGGGCAGGAGGACTACGAGCAGTACTTC
J: TRBJ1-1; size: -; V: TRBV29-1; D: TRBD1; CDR3: CSVDLLGQPNTEAFF; DNA: TGCAGCGTTGACCTATTGGGACAGCCGAACACTGAAGCTTTCTTT
J: TRBJ2-2; size: -; V: TRBV9; D: TRBD2; CDR3: CASSGGLAENTGELFF; DNA: TGTGCCAGCAGCGGGGGACTAGCTGAGAACACCGGGGAGCTGTTTTTT
J: TRBJ1-5; size: -; V: TRBV28; D: TRBD1; CDR3: CASRGQAYSNQPQHF; DNA: TGTGCCAGCAGGGGACAGGCTTATAGCAATCAGCCCCAGCATTTT
J: TRBJ1-2; size: -; V: TRBV6-5; D: TRBD1; CDR3: CASRQDREANYGYTF; DNA: TGTGCCAGCAGACAGGACAGGGAAGCTAACTATGGCTACACCTTC
J: TRBJ1-1; size: -; V: TRBV5-6; D: -; CDR3: CASSLMGGTEAFF; DNA: TGTGCCAGCAGCTTGATGGGGGGCACTGAAGCTTTCTTT
J: TRBJ1-1; size: -; V: TRBV4-1; D: TRBD1; CDR3: CASSQVLRGRSNTEAFF; DNA: TGCGCCAGCAGCCAAGTACTAAGGGGGCGATCGAACACTGAAGCTTTCTTT
J: TRBJ2-6; size: -; V: TRBV30; D: TRBD2; CDR3: CAWSPTGGTGANVLTF; DNA: TGTGCCTGGAGTCCTACGGGAGGAACTGGGGCCAACGTCCTGACTTTC
J: TRBJ2-1; size: -; V: TRBV9; D: TRBD2; CDR3: CASSVVGLAKVNEQFF; DNA: TGTGCCAGCAGCGTAGTTGGACTAGCGAAGGTGAATGAGCAGTTCTTC
J: TRBJ2-3; size: -; V: TRBV7-9; D: TRBD1; CDR3: CASSPEGQSTDTQYF; DNA: TGTGCCAGCAGCCCCGAGGGACAGAGCACAGATACGCAGTATTTT
J: TRBJ2-3; size: -; V: TRBV24-1; D: TRBD2; CDR3: CATSKQGLAGGMSTDTQYF; DNA: TGTGCCACCAGTAAACAGGGACTAGCGGGAGGGATGAGCACAGATACGCAGTATTTT
J: TRBJ1-1; size: -; V: TRBV19; D: -; CDR3: CASTSRGGMNTEAFF; DNA: TGTGCCAGTACGTCGAGGGGGGGCATGAACACTGAAGCTTTCTTT
J: TRBJ1-5; size: -; V: TRBV18; D: TRBD1; CDR3: CASSPGQGGFQPQHF; DNA: TGTGCCAGCTCACCCGGACAGGGGGGCTTTCAGCCCCAGCATTTT
J: TRBJ1-2; size: -; V: TRBV19; D: -; CDR3: CASTLTGYGYTF; DNA: TGTGCCAGTACCCTGACGGGCTATGGCTACACCTTC
J: TRBJ2-2; size: -; V: TRBV4-3; D: -; CDR3: CASSQEGRGIAGELFF; DNA: TGCGCCAGCAGCCAAGAAGGCAGGGGAATTGCCGGGGAGCTGTTTTTT
J: TRBJ1-1; size: -; V: TRBV28; D: -; CDR3: CASSLWGRVNTEAFF; DNA: TGTGCCAGCAGTTTATGGGGCAGGGTGAACACTGAAGCTTTCTTT
J: TRBJ2-1; size: -; V: TRBV5-1; D: -; CDR3: CASSLLPGSSYNEQFF; DNA: TGCGCCAGCAGCTTGTTGCCGGGAAGCTCCTACAATGAGCAGTTCTTC
J: TRBJ2-3; size: -; V: TRBV5-1; D: TRBD1; CDR3: CASSSGTGYYLTQYF; DNA: TGCGCCAGCAGCTCCGGGACAGGGTACTACCTTACGCAGTATTTT
J: TRBJ1-2; size: once; V: TRBV2; D: -; CDR3: CASSPRQILYGYTF; DNA: TGTGCCAGCAGTCCCAGACAGATATTATATGGCTACACCTTC
J: TRBJ1-2; size: -; V: TRBV6-6; D: -; CDR3: CASSSRQQTYGYTF; DNA: TGTGCCAGCAGTTCCAGACAGCAGACCTATGGCTACACCTTC
J: TRBJ1-2; size: -; V: TRBV6-7; D: -; CDR3: CASRKTSNYGYTF; DNA: TGTGCCAGCAGGAAGACATCTAACTATGGCTACACCTTC
J: TRBJ2-1; size: -; V: TRBV4-1; D: TRBD2; CDR3: CASSQWTSGTYEQFF; DNA: TGCGCCAGCAGCCAGTGGACTAGCGGGACATATGAGCAGTTCTTC
J: TRBJ2-1; size: -; V: TRBV19; D: TRBD2; CDR3: CASRLAGVGNEQFF; DNA: TGTGCCAGTAGACTAGCGGGAGTTGGAAATGAGCAGTTCTTC
J: TRBJ2-7; size: -; V: TRBV18; D: -; CDR3: CASSRGGTGALYEQYF; DNA: TGTGCCAGCTCAAGGGGGGGCACGGGAGCGCTCTACGAGCAGTACTTC
J: TRBJ1-2; size: -; V: TRBV4-2; D: -; CDR3: CASSSSRGNIYGYTF; DNA: TGTGCCAGCAGCAGTTCCAGGGGAAATATCTATGGCTACACCTTC
J: TRBJ2-7; size: -; V: TRBV5-1; D: TRBD2; CDR3: CASSLVLAGVAYEQYF; DNA: TGCGCCAGCAGCTTGGTCTTAGCGGGAGTGGCGTACGAGCAGTACTTC
J: TRBJ2-3; size: -; V: TRBV29-1; D: TRBD1; CDR3: CSGADRSHTDTQYF; DNA: TGCAGCGGCGCGGACAGGTCTCACACAGATACGCAGTATTTT
J: TRBJ2-2; size: -; V: TRBV20-1; D: -; CDR3: CSASTGTGELFF; DNA: TGCAGTGCTAGTACAGGCACCGGGGAGCTGTTTTTT
J: TRBJ2-2; size: -; V: TRBV6-5; D: -; CDR3: CASKGRQLGTGELFF; DNA: TGTGCCAGCAAGGGTCGACAGCTCGGCACCGGGGAGCTGTTTTTT
J: TRBJ2-1; size: -; V: TRBV5-4; D: TRBD2; CDR3: CASSLIGRDDEQFF; DNA: TGTGCCAGCAGCTTGATCGGGAGGGACGATGAGCAGTTCTTC
J: TRBJ1-1; size: -; V: TRBV6-5; D: -; CDR3: CASSSGGFYTEAFF; DNA: TGTGCCAGCAGTTCGGGGGGCTTTTACACTGAAGCTTTCTTT
J: TRBJ1-5; size: -; V: TRBV14; D: TRBD1; CDR3: CASSPGGDRGPLPQHF; DNA: TGTGCCAGCAGCCCGGGCGGGGACAGGGGCCCGCTTCCCCAGCATTTT